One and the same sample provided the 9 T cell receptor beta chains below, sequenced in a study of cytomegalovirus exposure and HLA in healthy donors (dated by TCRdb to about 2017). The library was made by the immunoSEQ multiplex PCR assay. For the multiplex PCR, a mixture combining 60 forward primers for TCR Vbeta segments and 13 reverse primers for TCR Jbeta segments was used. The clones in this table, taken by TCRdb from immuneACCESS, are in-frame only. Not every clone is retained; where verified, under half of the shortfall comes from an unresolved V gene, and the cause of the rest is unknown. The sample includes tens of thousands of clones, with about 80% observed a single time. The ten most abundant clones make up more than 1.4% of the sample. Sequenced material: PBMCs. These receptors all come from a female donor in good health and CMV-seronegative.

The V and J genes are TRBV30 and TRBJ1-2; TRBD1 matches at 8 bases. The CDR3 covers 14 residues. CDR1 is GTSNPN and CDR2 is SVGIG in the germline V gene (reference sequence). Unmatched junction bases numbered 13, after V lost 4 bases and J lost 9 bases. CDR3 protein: CAWNRDRKRASYTF. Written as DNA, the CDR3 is TGTGCCTGGAACCGGGACAGGAAGCGTGCTAGCTACACCTTC.

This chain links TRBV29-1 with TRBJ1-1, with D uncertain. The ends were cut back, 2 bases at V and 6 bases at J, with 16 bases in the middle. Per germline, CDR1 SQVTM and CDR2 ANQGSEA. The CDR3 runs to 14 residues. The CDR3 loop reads CSVEYPGVRPEAFF. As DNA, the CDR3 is TGCAGCGTTGAATATCCGGGTGTGAGGCCTGAAGCTTTCTTT.

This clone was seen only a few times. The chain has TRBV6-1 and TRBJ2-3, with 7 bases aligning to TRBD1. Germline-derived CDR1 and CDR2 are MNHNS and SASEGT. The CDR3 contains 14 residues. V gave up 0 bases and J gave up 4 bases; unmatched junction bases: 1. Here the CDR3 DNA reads TGTGCCAGCAGTGAAGCAGGGGGCGCAGATACGCAGTATTTT. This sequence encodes CASSEAGGADTQYF.

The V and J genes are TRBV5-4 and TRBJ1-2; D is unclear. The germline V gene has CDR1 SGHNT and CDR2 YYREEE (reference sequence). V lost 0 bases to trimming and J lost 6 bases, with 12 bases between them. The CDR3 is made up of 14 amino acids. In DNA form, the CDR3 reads TGTGCCAGCAGCTTGGACTTAATACGCGATGGCTACACCTTC. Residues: CASSLDLIRDGYTF.

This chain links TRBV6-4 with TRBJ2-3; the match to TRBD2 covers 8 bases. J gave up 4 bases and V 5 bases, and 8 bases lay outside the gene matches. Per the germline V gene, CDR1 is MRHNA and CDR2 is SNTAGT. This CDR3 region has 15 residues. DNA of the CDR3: TGTGCCAGCAGTCCTCATCGGGGGGGCTCAGATACGCAGTATTTT. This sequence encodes CASSPHRGGSDTQYF.

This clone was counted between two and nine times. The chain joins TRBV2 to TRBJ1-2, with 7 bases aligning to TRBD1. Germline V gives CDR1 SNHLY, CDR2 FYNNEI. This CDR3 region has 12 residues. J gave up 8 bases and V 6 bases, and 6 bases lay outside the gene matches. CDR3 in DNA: TGTGCCAGCAGGAGACAGGGAGACGGCTACACCTTC. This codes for CASRRQGDGYTF.

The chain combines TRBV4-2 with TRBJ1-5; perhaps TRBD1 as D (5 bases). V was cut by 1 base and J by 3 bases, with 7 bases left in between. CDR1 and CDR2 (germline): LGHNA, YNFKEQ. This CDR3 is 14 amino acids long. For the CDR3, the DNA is TGTGCCAGCAGCCAAGGACAGATCAATCAGCCCCAGCATTTT. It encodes CASSQGQINQPQHF.

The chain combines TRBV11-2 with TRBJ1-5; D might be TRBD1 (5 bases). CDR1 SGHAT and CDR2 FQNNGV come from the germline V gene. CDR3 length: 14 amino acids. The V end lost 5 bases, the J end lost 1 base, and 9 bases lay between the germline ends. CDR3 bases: TGTGCCAGCAGCCCGGGGGTGAGCAATCAGCCCCAGCATTTT. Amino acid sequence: CASSPGVSNQPQHF.

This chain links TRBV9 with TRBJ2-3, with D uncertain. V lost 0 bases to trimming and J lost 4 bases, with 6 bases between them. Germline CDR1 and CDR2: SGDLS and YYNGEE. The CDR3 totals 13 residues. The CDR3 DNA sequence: TGTGCCAGCAGCGTAGACACAGCAGATACGCAGTATTTT. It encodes CASSVDTADTQYF.